The present TCR beta chain was sequenced within a study of T cell changes during pregnancy in multiple sclerosis. The protocol was immunoSEQ multiplex PCR, while the TCRdb copy is restricted to in-frame clones and leaves out a portion. Counted here are 40,000 to 50,000 clones, roughly nine tenths occurring once; the ten biggest clones make up 0.5% to 0.65%. The starting material was CD4+ T cells from peripheral blood mononuclear cells, obtained in the first trimester of pregnancy. This receptor was obtained from a female donor with multiple sclerosis, enrolled in a pregnancy study.

The CDR3 nucleotides read TGTGCCAGCTCACTTCGGGGTTTACTAGTCGGGGATACGCAGTATTTT. Its protein is CASSLRGLLVGDTQYF. V is TRBV18 and J is TRBJ2-3, with D tentatively TRBD2 (5 bases). CDR3 size: 16 residues. V shed 4 bases and J shed 6 bases, with 20 bases lying between them. Germline loops: CDR1 KGHSH, CDR2 LQKENI.